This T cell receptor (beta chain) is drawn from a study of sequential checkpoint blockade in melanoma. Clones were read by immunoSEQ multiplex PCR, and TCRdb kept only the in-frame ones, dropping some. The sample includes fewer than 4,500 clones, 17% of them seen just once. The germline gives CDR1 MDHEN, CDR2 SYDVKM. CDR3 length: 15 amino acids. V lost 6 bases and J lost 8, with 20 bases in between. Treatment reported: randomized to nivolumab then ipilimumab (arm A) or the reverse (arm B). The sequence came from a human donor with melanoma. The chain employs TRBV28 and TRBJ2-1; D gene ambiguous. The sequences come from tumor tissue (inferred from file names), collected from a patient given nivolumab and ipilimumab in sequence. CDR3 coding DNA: TGTGCCAGCAGCCCCCTGGCGGAGTGGGCGGATGAGCAGTTCTTC. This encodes CASSPLAEWADEQFF.